This T cell receptor beta chain was captured by sequencing in a study of cytomegalovirus exposure and HLA in healthy donors. General study points: Cytomegalovirus association was assigned to under 200 TCR beta chains.

V gave up 2 bases and J gave up 6 bases, with 13 bases separating them. CDR1 is GTSNPN, CDR2 SVGIG, per germline (reference sequence). The CDR3 is 14 amino acids. Amplification used 60 Vbeta primers and 13 Jbeta primers. Here immunoSEQ multiplex PCR was the method, and the copy in TCRdb shows in-frame clones only, minus some. This table has 250,000 to 300,000 clones, approximately 84% appearing once. In regard to this clone: Its antigen is unidentified.

This TCR came from a woman in her thirties or forties in good health and CMV-seropositive. The chain joins TRBV30 to TRBJ1-4; D gene uncertain. Sequences were obtained from PBMCs. CDR3 nucleotide sequence: TGTGCCTGGAGTCTGACACCCCCGGATGAAAAACTGTTTTTT. It codes for CAWSLTPPDEKLFF.